This TCR beta chain was identified during a study of cytomegalovirus exposure and HLA in healthy donors. Notes on the study in general: Highest at DRB1 and lowest at HLA-C, TCR association rates differed among HLA loci in a later analysis. The listing of fewer than 200 TCR beta chains classed them as cytomegalovirus-associated. Data from an earlier analysis indicated that most TCR beta V segments were productive either about 87% or about 30% of the time.

Use of 60 Vbeta and 13 Jbeta primers characterized the PCR. The protocol was immunoSEQ multiplex PCR, while the TCRdb copy is restricted to in-frame clones and leaves out a portion. In total, the table holds 170,000 or so clones. Germline assignment: CDR1 GTSNPN and CDR2 SVGIG (reference sequence). V lost 0 bases and J 6 bases, leaving 11 bases between the germline ends. The CDR3 consists of 13 residues. Note on this clone: No antigen is known for it.

This sequence joins TRBV30 and TRBJ1-2; D may be TRBD1 (5 bases). The sequence came from a man aged 25 to 40 in good health and CMV-seronegative. What was sequenced was PBMCs. CDR3 residues: CAWSVFQGDGYTF. CDR3 coding DNA: TGTGCCTGGAGTGTATTCCAAGGGGATGGCTACACCTTC. The variable domain in full, completed from reference TRBV30 and TRBJ1-2, reads SQTIHQWPATLVQPVGSPLSLECTVEGTSNPNLYWYRQAAGRGLQLLFYSVGIGQISSEVPQNLSASRPQDRQFILSSKKLLLSDSGFYLCAWSVFQGDGYTFGSGTRLTVV.